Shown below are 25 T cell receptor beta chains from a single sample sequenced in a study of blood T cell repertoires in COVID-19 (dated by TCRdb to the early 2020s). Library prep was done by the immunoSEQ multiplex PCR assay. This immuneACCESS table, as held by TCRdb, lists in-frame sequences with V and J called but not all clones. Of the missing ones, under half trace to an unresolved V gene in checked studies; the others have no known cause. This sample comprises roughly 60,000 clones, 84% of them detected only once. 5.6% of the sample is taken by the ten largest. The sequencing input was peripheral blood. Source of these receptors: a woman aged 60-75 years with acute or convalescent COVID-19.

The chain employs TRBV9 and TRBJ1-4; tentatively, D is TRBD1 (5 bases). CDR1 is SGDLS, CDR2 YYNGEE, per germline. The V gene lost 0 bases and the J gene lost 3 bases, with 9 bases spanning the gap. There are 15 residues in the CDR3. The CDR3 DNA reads TGTGCCAGCAGCGTAGAATCAGGGCCTAATGAAAAACTGTTTTTT. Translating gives CASSVESGPNEKLFF.

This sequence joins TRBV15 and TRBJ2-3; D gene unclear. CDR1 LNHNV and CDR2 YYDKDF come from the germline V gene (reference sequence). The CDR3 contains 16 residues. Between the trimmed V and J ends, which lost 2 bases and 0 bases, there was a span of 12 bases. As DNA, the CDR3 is TGTGCCACCAGCAGACCCCTAGGCGGAAGCACAGATACGCAGTATTTT. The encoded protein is CATSRPLGGSTDTQYF.

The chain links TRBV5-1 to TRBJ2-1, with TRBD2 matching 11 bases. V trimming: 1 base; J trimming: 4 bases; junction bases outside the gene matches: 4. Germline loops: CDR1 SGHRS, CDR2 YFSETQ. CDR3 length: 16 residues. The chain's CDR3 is CASSLLAGGSYNEQFF. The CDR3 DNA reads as TGCGCCAGCAGCTTGCTAGCGGGGGGATCTTACAATGAGCAGTTCTTC.

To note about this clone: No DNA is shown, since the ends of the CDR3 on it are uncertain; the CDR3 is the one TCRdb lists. This CDR3 reads CAISSSGQGWYNEQFF. The J gene is TRBJ2-1, the V gene TRBV10-3; TRBD1 is the table's D call and was not checked against the DNA. From its first to its last residue, the CDR3 has 16 amino acids. CDR1 ENHRY and CDR2 SYGVKD come from the germline V gene.

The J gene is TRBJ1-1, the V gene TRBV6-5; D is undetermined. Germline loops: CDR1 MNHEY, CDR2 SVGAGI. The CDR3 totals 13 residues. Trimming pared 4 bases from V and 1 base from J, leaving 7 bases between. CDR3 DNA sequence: TGTGCCAGCAGTTTAACGGGGAACACTGAAGCTTTCTTT. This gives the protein CASSLTGNTEAFF.

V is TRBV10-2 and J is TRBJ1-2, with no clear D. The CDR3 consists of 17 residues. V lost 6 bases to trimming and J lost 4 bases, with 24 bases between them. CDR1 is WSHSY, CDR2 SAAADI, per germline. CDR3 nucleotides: TGCGCCAGCAGGGGTCTTTTTAGCGAGGGAACGGTCTATGGCTACACCTTC. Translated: CASRGLFSEGTVYGYTF.

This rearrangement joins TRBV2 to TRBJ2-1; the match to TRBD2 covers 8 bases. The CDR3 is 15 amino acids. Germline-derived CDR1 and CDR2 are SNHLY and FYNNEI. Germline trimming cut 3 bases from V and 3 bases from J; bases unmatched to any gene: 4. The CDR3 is CASSDPAGDYNEQFF. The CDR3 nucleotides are TGTGCCAGCAGTGATCCAGCGGGGGACTACAATGAGCAGTTCTTC. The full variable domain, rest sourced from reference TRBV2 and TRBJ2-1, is EPEVTQTPSHQVTQMGQEVILRCVPISNHLYFYWYRQILGQKVEFLVSFYNNEISEKSEIFDDQFSVERPDGSNFTLKIRSTKLEDSAMYFCASSDPAGDYNEQFFGPGTRLTVL.

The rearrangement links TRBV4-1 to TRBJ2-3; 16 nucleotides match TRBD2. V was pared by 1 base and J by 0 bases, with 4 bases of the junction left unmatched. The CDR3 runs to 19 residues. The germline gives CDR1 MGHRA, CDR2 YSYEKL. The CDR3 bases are TGCGCCAGCAGCCAAGTCCCGGGACTAGCGGGGGGGAGCACAGATACGCAGTATTTT. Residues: CASSQVPGLAGGSTDTQYF.

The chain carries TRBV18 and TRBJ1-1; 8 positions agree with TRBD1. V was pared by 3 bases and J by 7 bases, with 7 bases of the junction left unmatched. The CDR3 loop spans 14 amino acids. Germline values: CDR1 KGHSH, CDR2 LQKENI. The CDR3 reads CASSPRQGLDEAFF. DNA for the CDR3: TGTGCCAGCTCACCGAGACAGGGGCTCGATGAAGCTTTCTTT.

CDR3 protein: CASSYQHSQPQHF. The CDR3 DNA reads as TGTGCCAGCAGTTACCAACATAGCCAGCCCCAGCATTTT. V gene TRBV6-5 combines with J gene TRBJ1-5; D gene ambiguous. The ends were cut back, 2 bases at V and 7 bases at J, with 9 bases in the middle. The CDR3 loop spans 13 amino acids. Germline-derived CDR1 and CDR2 are MNHEY and SVGAGI.

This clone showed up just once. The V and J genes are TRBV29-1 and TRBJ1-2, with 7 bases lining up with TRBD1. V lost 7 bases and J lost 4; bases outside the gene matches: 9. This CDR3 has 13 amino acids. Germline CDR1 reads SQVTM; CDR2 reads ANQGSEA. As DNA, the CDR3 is TGCAGCGCCTATACGACAGGGCGCTATGGCTACACCTTC. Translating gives CSAYTTGRYGYTF.

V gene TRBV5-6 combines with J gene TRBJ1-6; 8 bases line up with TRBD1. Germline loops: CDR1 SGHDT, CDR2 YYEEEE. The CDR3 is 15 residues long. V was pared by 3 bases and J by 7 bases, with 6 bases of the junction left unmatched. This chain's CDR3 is CASSSGQARNSPLHF. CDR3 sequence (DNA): TGTGCCAGCAGCTCGGGACAGGCGCGCAATTCACCCCTCCACTTT.

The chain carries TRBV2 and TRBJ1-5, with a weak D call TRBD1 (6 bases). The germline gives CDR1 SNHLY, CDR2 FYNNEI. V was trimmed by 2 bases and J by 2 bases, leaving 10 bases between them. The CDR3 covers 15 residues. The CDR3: CASSEQGKGNQPQHF. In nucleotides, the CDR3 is TGTGCCAGCAGTGAACAGGGGAAAGGCAATCAGCCCCAGCATTTT.

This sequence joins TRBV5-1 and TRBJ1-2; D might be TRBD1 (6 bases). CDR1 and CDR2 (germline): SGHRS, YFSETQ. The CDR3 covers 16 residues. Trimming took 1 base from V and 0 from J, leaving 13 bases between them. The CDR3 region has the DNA TGCGCCAGCAGCTTGAACAGGGCAACGTCTAACTATGGCTACACCTTC. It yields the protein CASSLNRATSNYGYTF.

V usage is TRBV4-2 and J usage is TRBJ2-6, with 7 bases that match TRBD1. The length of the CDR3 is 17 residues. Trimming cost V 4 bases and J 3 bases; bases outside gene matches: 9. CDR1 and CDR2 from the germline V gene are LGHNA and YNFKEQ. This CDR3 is CASSRQGAIGGANVLTF. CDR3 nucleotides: TGTGCCAGCAGCCGACAGGGCGCGATCGGTGGGGCCAACGTCCTGACTTTC.

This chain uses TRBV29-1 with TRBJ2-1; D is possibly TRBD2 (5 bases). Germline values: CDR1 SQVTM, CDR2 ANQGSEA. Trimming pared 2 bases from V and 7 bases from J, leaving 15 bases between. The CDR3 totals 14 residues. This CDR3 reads CSVEPGFLRNEQFF. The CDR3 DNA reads TGCAGCGTTGAACCGGGGTTTTTGAGGAATGAGCAGTTCTTC.

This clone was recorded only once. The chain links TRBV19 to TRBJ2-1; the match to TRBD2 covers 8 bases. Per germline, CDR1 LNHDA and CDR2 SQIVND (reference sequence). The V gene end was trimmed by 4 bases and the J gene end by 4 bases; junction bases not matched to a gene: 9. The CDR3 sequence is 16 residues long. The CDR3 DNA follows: TGTGCCAGTAGTAGAGGGGTAGCGGGGTGGTACAATGAGCAGTTCTTC. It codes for CASSRGVAGWYNEQFF. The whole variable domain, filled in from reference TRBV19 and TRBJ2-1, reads DGGITQSPKYLFRKEGQNVTLSCEQNLNHDAMYWYRQDPGQGLRLIYYSQIVNDFQKGDIAEGYSVSREKKESFPLTVTSAQKNPTAFYLCASSRGVAGWYNEQFFGPGTRLTVL.

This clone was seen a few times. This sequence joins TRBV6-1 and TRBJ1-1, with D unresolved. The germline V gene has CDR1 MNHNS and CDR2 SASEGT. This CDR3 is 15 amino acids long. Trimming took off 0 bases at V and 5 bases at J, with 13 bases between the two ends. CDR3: CASSEALPGQTEAFF. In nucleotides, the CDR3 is TGTGCCAGCAGTGAAGCGCTTCCAGGCCAAACTGAAGCTTTCTTT.

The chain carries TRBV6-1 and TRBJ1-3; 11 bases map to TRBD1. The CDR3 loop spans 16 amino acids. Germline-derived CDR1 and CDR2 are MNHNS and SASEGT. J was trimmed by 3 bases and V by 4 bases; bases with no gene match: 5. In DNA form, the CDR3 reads TGTGCCAGCAGTGGCCCGGGGACAGGGGGTGGAAACACCATATATTTT. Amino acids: CASSGPGTGGGNTIYF.

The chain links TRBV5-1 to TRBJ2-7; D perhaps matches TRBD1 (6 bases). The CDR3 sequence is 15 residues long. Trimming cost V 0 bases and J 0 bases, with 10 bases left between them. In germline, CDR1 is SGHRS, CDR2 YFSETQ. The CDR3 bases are TGCGCCAGCAGCTTGGACGGGACACGCTCCTACGAGCAGTACTTC. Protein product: CASSLDGTRSYEQYF.

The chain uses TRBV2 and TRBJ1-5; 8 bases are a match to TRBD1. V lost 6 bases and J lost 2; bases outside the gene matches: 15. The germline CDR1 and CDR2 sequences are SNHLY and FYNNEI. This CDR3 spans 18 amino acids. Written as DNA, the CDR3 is TGTGCCAGCAGCTGGAACTCTCAGGGGGCCGGGGGCAATCAGCCCCAGCATTTT. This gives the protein CASSWNSQGAGGNQPQHF.

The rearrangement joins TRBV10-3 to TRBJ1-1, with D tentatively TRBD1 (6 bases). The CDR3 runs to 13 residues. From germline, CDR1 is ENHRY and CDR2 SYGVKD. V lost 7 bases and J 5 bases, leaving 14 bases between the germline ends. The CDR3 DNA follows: TGTGCCATCAATAGGGGGTCGGGAACTGAAGCTTTCTTT. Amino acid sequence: CAINRGSGTEAFF.

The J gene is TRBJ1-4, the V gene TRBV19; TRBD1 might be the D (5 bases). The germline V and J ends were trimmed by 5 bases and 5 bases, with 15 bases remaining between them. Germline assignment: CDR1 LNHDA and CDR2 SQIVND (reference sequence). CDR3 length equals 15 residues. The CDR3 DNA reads TGTGCCAGTAGTTCCACAGGAATGGGAAATGAAAAACTGTTTTTT. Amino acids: CASSSTGMGNEKLFF.

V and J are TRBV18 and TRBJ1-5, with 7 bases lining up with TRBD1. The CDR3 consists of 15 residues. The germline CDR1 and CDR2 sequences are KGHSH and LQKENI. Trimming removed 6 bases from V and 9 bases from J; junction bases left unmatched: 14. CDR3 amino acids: CASSVTGIPDRPQHF. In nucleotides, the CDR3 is TGTGCCAGCTCTGTGACAGGGATTCCCGACCGGCCCCAGCATTTT. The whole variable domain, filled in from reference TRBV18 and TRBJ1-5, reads NAGVMQNPRHLVRRRGQEARLRCSPMKGHSHVYWYRQLPEEGLKFMVYLQKENIIDESGMPKERFSAEFPKEGPSILRIQQVVRGDSAAYFCASSVTGIPDRPQHFGDGTRLSIL.

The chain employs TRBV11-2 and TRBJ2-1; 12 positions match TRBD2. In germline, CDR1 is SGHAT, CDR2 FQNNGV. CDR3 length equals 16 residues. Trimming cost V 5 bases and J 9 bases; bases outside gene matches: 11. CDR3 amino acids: CASSHSSGGAEGEQFF. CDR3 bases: TGTGCCAGCAGCCATTCTAGCGGGGGGGCTGAGGGTGAGCAGTTCTTC.